The rows below give T cell receptor beta chains drawn from one sample of a study of identical twins. TCRdb recomputed calls from the 5' RACE reads with MiXCR, one row per CDR3 protein. Among approximately 670,000 distinct CDR3 sequences, 6.1% were seen once, and the ten largest hold roughly 2%. The sample was naive T cells sorted from blood. The receptor source for this set is a young man in good health. Each CDR3 is given with its conserved first and last residue. D genes are given only for firm matches. Some rows mark clone size as missing; the rest say once, few, many or name a class of expanded clone.

v_call: TRBV15; clone_size: NA; d_call: NA; j_call: TRBJ2-1; cdr3_length: 14; cdr3_aa: CATSRDYEAPVQFF; cdr3_nt: TGTGCCACCAGCAGAGATTACGAAGCGCCGGTACAGTTCTTC
v_call: TRBV7-9; clone_size: NA; d_call: NA; j_call: TRBJ2-7; cdr3_length: 14; cdr3_aa: CASSLERVAYEQYF; cdr3_nt: TGTGCCAGCAGCTTAGAACGGGTAGCCTACGAGCAGTACTTC
v_call: TRBV7-2; clone_size: many; d_call: NA; j_call: TRBJ1-1; cdr3_length: 13; cdr3_aa: CASSLVSYTEAFF; cdr3_nt: TGTGCCAGCAGCTTAGTATCTTACACTGAAGCTTTCTTT
v_call: TRBV6-2/TRBV6-3; clone_size: many; d_call: TRBD2; j_call: TRBJ2-1; cdr3_length: 16; cdr3_aa: CASSPLAGGRSDEQFF; cdr3_nt: TGTGCCAGCAGTCCGTTAGCGGGAGGGCGTTCGGATGAGCAGTTCTTC
v_call: TRBV28; clone_size: many; d_call: TRBD1; j_call: TRBJ2-1; cdr3_length: 16; cdr3_aa: CASRWGQGALYNEQFF; cdr3_nt: TGTGCCAGCAGATGGGGACAGGGGGCTTTGTACAATGAGCAGTTCTTC
v_call: TRBV5-5; clone_size: NA; d_call: TRBD2; j_call: TRBJ2-1; cdr3_length: 17; cdr3_aa: CASRATSGVFSYSEQFF; cdr3_nt: TGTGCCAGCAGGGCGACTAGCGGAGTTTTCTCCTACAGTGAGCAGTTCTTC
v_call: TRBV29-1; clone_size: many; d_call: TRBD2; j_call: TRBJ2-1; cdr3_length: 14; cdr3_aa: CSVTGTSSRDEQFF; cdr3_nt: TGCAGCGTTACCGGGACTAGCAGTCGGGATGAGCAGTTCTTC
v_call: TRBV29-1; clone_size: NA; d_call: NA; j_call: TRBJ2-5; cdr3_length: 11; cdr3_aa: CSESVGETQYF; cdr3_nt: TGCAGCGAATCCGTTGGGGAGACCCAGTACTTC
v_call: TRBV29-1; clone_size: many; d_call: NA; j_call: TRBJ2-1; cdr3_length: 14; cdr3_aa: CSVEGGGPYNEQFF; cdr3_nt: TGCAGCGTTGAGGGAGGGGGCCCTTACAATGAGCAGTTCTTC
v_call: TRBV11-1; clone_size: NA; d_call: TRBD2; j_call: TRBJ2-5; cdr3_length: 18; cdr3_aa: CASSSKPGTSGERETQYF; cdr3_nt: TGTGCCAGCAGCTCCAAACCTGGGACTAGCGGGGAGAGAGAGACCCAGTACTTC
v_call: TRBV20-1; clone_size: few; d_call: NA; j_call: TRBJ2-1; cdr3_length: 15; cdr3_aa: CSARWASGSYNEQFF; cdr3_nt: TGCAGTGCTAGATGGGCCAGCGGCTCCTACAATGAGCAGTTCTTC
v_call: TRBV28; clone_size: few; d_call: NA; j_call: TRBJ1-1; cdr3_length: 15; cdr3_aa: CASTPGQRGKAEAFF; cdr3_nt: TGTGCCAGCACCCCCGGTCAGAGGGGGAAAGCTGAAGCTTTCTTT
v_call: TRBV15; clone_size: few; d_call: TRBD1; j_call: TRBJ2-5; cdr3_length: 13; cdr3_aa: CATSSRGKETQYF; cdr3_nt: TGTGCCACCAGCAGCAGGGGGAAGGAGACCCAGTACTTC
v_call: TRBV5-6; clone_size: NA; d_call: NA; j_call: TRBJ2-5; cdr3_length: 16; cdr3_aa: CASSSITGIGQETQYF; cdr3_nt: TGTGCCAGCAGCTCCATTACAGGAATTGGCCAAGAGACCCAGTACTTC
v_call: TRBV14; clone_size: many; d_call: TRBD2; j_call: TRBJ2-3; cdr3_length: 16; cdr3_aa: CASSQDLAGTTDTQYF; cdr3_nt: TGTGCCAGCAGCCAAGATTTAGCGGGGACCACAGATACGCAGTATTTT
v_call: TRBV6-6; clone_size: NA; d_call: NA; j_call: TRBJ1-1; cdr3_length: 13; cdr3_aa: CASSTKQNTEAFF; cdr3_nt: TGTGCCAGCAGCACCAAACAGAACACTGAAGCTTTCTTT
v_call: TRBV7-8; clone_size: few; d_call: TRBD2; j_call: TRBJ2-1; cdr3_length: 12; cdr3_aa: CASSPLGLEQFF; cdr3_nt: TGTGCCAGCAGCCCGCTGGGACTAGAGCAGTTCTTC
v_call: TRBV7-2; clone_size: many; d_call: NA; j_call: TRBJ2-7; cdr3_length: 14; cdr3_aa: CASSPTTSLGEQYF; cdr3_nt: TGTGCCAGCAGCCCGACAACCTCCTTGGGCGAGCAGTACTTC
v_call: TRBV4-1; clone_size: many; d_call: NA; j_call: TRBJ1-2; cdr3_length: 14; cdr3_aa: CASSSGKSNYGYTF; cdr3_nt: TGCGCCAGCAGTTCAGGGAAATCGAACTATGGCTACACCTTC
v_call: TRBV12-3/TRBV12-4; clone_size: many; d_call: NA; j_call: TRBJ2-7; cdr3_length: 15; cdr3_aa: CASSRGPGSSYEQYF; cdr3_nt: TGTGCCAGCAGTCGGGGCCCAGGGAGCTCCTACGAGCAGTACTTC
v_call: TRBV5-1; clone_size: many; d_call: NA; j_call: TRBJ2-5; cdr3_length: 15; cdr3_aa: CASSLARGYQETQYF; cdr3_nt: TGCGCCAGCAGCTTGGCTCGCGGGTACCAAGAGACCCAGTACTTC
v_call: TRBV5-1; clone_size: many; d_call: NA; j_call: TRBJ2-3; cdr3_length: 11; cdr3_aa: CASSETDTQYF; cdr3_nt: TGCGCCAGCAGCGAGACAGATACGCAGTATTTT
v_call: TRBV6-1; clone_size: many; d_call: NA; j_call: TRBJ2-7; cdr3_length: 13; cdr3_aa: CASSHQGAVEQYF; cdr3_nt: TGTGCCAGCAGTCATCAAGGGGCGGTCGAGCAGTACTTC